This T cell receptor (beta chain) was captured in a study of cytomegalovirus exposure and HLA in healthy donors. The CDR3 contains 17 residues. In germline, CDR1 is LNHNV, CDR2 YYDKDF (reference sequence). The V end lost 1 base, the J end lost 3 bases, and 15 bases lay between the germline ends. The PCR ran on 60 Vbeta and 13 Jbeta primers. Sequencing used immunoSEQ multiplex PCR; TCRdb keeps in-frame clones, though not all of them. The sample yields over 80,000 clones, around 82% seen once. Study-level findings and limits: An analysis was carried out at a later point. It showed that HLA-associated TCR beta chains were more clonally expanded than equally common non-associated chains.

About this clone itself: The antigen is undetermined. The sample has other DNA sequences that encode this CDR3 too.

The source of this sequence is a man aged 30-40 years in good health and CMV-seropositive. The chain carries TRBV15 and TRBJ1-4; tentative D call: TRBD1 (5 bases). Sequences were obtained from PBMCs. The CDR3 sequence: CATSRGPGGSPNEKLFF. CDR3 nucleotides: TGTGCCACCAGCAGAGGGCCCGGGGGAAGTCCTAATGAAAAACTGTTTTTT.